The T cell receptor (beta chain) described here comes from a study of blood T cells in healthy people across ages. Study observations and caveats: Donors of long life had a larger count of naive CD4+ cells and greater diversity than aged donors. The recorded TCR beta diversity per million T cells decreased in a roughly linear manner with age.

This CDR3 comprises 14 residues. CDR1 is SGDLS and CDR2 is YYNGEE in the germline V gene. Trimming pared 4 bases from V and 1 base from J, leaving 12 bases between. The use of a sample-barcoded 5' primer and a J-beta primer mix characterized a second PCR of roughly 6 to 11 cycles. Each CDR3 protein is one row after TCRdb ran MiXCR on the 5' RACE reads. The table has about 1 million distinct CDR3 sequences, 45% seen once. This clonotype was recorded a few times. Its antigen is not known. The J gene is TRBJ2-7, the V gene TRBV9, with TRBD1 as a possible D gene (6 bases). This sequence was found in a woman aged 55-70 years in good health. The sequencing sample was made of blood. CDR3 nucleotides: TGTGCCAGCAGCCACGGGACACCATCCTACGAGCAGTACTTC. This encodes CASSHGTPSYEQYF.